The subject of this entry is one T cell receptor beta chain. The CDR3 runs to 16 residues. CDR1 and CDR2 from the germline V gene are SGDLS and YYNGEE. J was trimmed by 7 bases and V by 2 bases; bases with no gene match: 10. The recovered donors of Cohort 3 showed two negative PCRs, clearance, or symptom resolution. Authors' methods: From reference gene primer amplification, estimates of nucleated cell counts were derived. Measured with immunoSEQ multiplex PCR; TCRdb has only the in-frame clones, and not every one. The DNA gave D and trimming, while V, J and clone size come from that table. The table has over 130,000 clones, 60% to 80% seen once; the top ten hold about 2.9%. This sample is drawn from a study of blood T cell repertoires in COVID-19.

The sequencing input was PBMCs or T cells enriched from blood (not recorded which). The sequence came from a woman aged 50 to 60 who had recovered from COVID-19. This chain uses TRBV9 with TRBJ2-2; TRBD1 aligns across 8 bases. As DNA, the CDR3 is TGTGCCAGCAGCGTGGGCAGGGGGCTTATAGGCGGGGAGCTGTTTTTT. As protein: CASSVGRGLIGGELFF.